What follows are 9 T cell receptor beta chains derived from one specimen sequenced in a study of blood T cell repertoires in COVID-19. Using immunoSEQ multiplex PCR, the repertoire was profiled, and TCRdb retains in-frame clones only, with some absent. The sample lists around 70,000 clones, around 74% seen once, with about 21% in the top ten. The sequencing input was peripheral blood. These receptors were obtained from a man aged 65-85 years with acute or convalescent COVID-19.

The V gene is TRBV7-2, the J gene TRBJ2-1; 13 bases line up with TRBD2. The CDR3 has 17 amino acids. With 4 bases clipped from V and 1 base from J, the junction kept 4 bases outside the gene matches. The V gene's germline CDR1 is SGHTA and CDR2 FQGNSA. In nucleotides, the CDR3 is TGTGCCAGCAGCTCGGGGACTAGCGGGATGTCCTACAATGAGCAGTTCTTC. This gives the protein CASSSGTSGMSYNEQFF.

This clone was counted only a few times. The genes are TRBV5-8 and TRBJ2-4; D might be TRBD2 (6 bases). The CDR3 has 12 residues. From germline, CDR1 is SGHTS and CDR2 YDEGEE. The V gene lost 2 bases and the J gene lost 6 bases, with 6 bases spanning the gap. The CDR3 DNA reads TGTGCCAGCAGCTTCGGGAGAAACATTCAGTACTTC. Protein sequence: CASSFGRNIQYF.

This clone was seen a handful of times. V usage is TRBV7-9 and J usage is TRBJ2-7, with 9 nucleotides matching TRBD2. V lost 5 bases, J lost 4 bases, and 6 bases stayed unmatched. Per germline, CDR1 SEHNR and CDR2 FQNEAQ (reference sequence). CDR3 length: 14 amino acids. CDR3 sequence: CASSPPGLAYEQYF. CDR3 DNA: TGTGCCAGCAGCCCCCCGGGACTAGCATACGAGCAGTACTTC.

J is TRBJ2-2 and V is TRBV4-2; TRBD1 agrees at 9 bases. In germline, CDR1 is LGHNA, CDR2 YNFKEQ. V lost 0 bases to trimming and J lost 6 bases; unmatched junction nucleotides: 8. The CDR3 contains 17 residues. DNA of the CDR3: TGTGCCAGCAGCCAAGATGCCGGGACAGGGAGGTCCGGGGAGCTGTTTTTT. This gives the protein CASSQDAGTGRSGELFF.

In the case of this clone: Germline is not matched at one junction end, which may reflect a read error. The V gene is TRBV7-7, the J gene TRBJ2-3; TRBD2 agrees at 8 bases. The CDR3 length is 15 residues. Germline loops: CDR1 SSHAT, CDR2 FNYEAQ (reference sequence). CDR3 amino acids: CASSQGLAESDTQYF. The CDR3 coding sequence is TGTGCTAGCAGCCAAGGACTAGCAGAATCAGATACGCAGTATTTT.

The chain is built from TRBV7-8 and TRBJ2-7; 10 positions agree with TRBD2. There are 15 residues in the CDR3. CDR1 and CDR2 (germline): SGHVS, FQNEAQ. J lost 4 bases, V lost 4 bases, and 7 bases had no gene match. This CDR3 reads CASSWQAGGVYEQYF. In DNA form, the CDR3 reads TGTGCCAGCAGCTGGCAAGCGGGGGGGGTATACGAGCAGTACTTC.

The V and J genes are TRBV19 and TRBJ1-6; possibly TRBD1 for D (5 bases). Trimming took off 3 bases at V and 12 bases at J, with 15 bases between the two ends. Germline CDR1 is LNHDA and CDR2 is SQIVND (reference sequence). This CDR3 spans 14 amino acids. CDR3 in amino acids: CASSILGRDEPLHF. The CDR3 DNA follows: TGTGCCAGTAGTATCTTGGGCAGGGATGAACCCCTCCACTTT.

The chain recombines TRBV7-6 with TRBJ1-6; 7 bases fit TRBD1. The CDR3 is 15 residues long. Germline loops: CDR1 SGHVS, CDR2 FNYEAQ. The ends lost 5 bases at V and 8 bases at J; junction bases unmatched: 9. CDR3 DNA sequence: TGTGCCAGCAGCCCACAGGGGACGGGCGATTCACCCCTCCACTTT. Residues: CASSPQGTGDSPLHF.

In this sample, this clone turned up once. This chain joins TRBV5-8 and TRBJ2-2, with TRBD2 matching over 10 bases. CDR3 length equals 16 residues. Per germline, CDR1 SGHTS and CDR2 YDEGEE. V trimming: 4 bases; J trimming: 2 bases; junction bases outside the gene matches: 5. The DNA of the CDR3 is TGTGCCAGCAGCCCTCGACTAGCGGGTAACACCGGGGAGCTGTTTTTT. Its translation is CASSPRLAGNTGELFF.